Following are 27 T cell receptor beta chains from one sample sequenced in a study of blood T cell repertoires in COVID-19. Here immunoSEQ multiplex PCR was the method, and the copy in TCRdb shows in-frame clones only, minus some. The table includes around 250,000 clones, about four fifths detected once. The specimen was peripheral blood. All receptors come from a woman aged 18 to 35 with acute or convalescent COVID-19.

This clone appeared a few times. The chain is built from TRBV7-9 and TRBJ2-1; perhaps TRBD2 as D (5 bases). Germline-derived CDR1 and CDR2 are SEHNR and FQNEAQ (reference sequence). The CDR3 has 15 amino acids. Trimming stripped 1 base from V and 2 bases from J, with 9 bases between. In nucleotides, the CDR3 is TGTGCCAGCAGCTTAGATCGAGCGGCCTACAATGAGCAGTTCTTC. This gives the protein CASSLDRAAYNEQFF.

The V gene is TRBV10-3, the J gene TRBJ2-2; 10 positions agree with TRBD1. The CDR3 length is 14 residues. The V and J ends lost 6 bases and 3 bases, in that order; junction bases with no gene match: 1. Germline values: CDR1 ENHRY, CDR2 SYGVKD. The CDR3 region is CAIRGTGDTGELFF. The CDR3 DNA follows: TGTGCCATCAGGGGGACAGGGGACACCGGGGAGCTGTTTTTT.

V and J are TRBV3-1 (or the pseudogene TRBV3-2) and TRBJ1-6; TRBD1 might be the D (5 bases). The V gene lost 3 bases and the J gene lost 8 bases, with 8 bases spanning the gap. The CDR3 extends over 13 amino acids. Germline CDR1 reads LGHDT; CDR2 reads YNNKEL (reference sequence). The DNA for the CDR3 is TGTGCCAGCAGCCAGGGGGGGGATTCACCCCTCCACTTT. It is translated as CASSQGGDSPLHF.

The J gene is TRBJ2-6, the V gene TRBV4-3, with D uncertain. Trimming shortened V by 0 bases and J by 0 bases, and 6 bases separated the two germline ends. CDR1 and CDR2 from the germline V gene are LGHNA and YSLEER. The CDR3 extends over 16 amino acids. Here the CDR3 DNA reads TGCGCCAGCAGCCAAGATCGCGCCTCTGGGGCCAACGTCCTGACTTTC. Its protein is CASSQDRASGANVLTF.

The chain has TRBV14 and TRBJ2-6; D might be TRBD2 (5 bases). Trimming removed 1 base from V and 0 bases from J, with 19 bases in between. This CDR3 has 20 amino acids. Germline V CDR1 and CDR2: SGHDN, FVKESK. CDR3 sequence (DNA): TGTGCCAGCAGCCAAGTGGTCACTAGGAAGGGCTCCTCTGGGGCCAACGTCCTGACTTTC. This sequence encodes CASSQVVTRKGSSGANVLTF.

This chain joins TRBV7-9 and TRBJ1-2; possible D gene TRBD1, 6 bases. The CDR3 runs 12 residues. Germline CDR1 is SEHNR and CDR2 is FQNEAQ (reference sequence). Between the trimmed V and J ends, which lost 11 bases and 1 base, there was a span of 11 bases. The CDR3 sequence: CALQGNNYGYTF. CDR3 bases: TGTGCCCTCCAGGGGAATAACTATGGCTACACCTTC.

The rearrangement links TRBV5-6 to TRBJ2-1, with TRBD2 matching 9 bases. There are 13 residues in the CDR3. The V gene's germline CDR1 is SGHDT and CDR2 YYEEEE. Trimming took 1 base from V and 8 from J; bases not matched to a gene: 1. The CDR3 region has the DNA TGTGCCAGCAGCTTGTTAGCGGGAGATGAGCAGTTCTTC. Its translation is CASSLLAGDEQFF. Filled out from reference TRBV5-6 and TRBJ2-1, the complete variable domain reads DAGVTQSPTHLIKTRGQQVTLRCSPKSGHDTVSWYQQALGQGPQFIFQYYEEEERQRGNFPDRFSGHQFPNYSSELNVNALLLGDSALYLCASSLLAGDEQFFGPGTRLTVL.

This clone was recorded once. The CDR3 reads CASSQGSPGELFF. The CDR3 nucleotides are TGTGCCAGCAGCCAAGGTAGCCCCGGGGAGCTGTTTTTT. The chain uses TRBV3-1 (or the pseudogene TRBV3-2) and TRBJ2-2; D uncertain. Germline CDR1 is LGHDT and CDR2 is YNNKEL (reference sequence). This CDR3 region has 13 residues. V gave up 1 base and J gave up 6 bases, with 6 bases separating them.

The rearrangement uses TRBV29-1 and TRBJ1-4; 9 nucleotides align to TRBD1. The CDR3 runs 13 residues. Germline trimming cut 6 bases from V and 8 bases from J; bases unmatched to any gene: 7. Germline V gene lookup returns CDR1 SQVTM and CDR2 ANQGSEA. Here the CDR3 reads CSVGTGSHEKLFF. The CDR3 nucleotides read TGCAGCGTGGGGACAGGGTCGCACGAAAAACTGTTTTTT.

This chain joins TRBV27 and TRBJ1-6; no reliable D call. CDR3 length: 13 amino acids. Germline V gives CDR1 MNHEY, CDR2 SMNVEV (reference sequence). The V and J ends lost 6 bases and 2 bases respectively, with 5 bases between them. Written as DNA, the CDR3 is TGTGCCAGCAGCGGTCCCTATAATTCACCCCTCCACTTT. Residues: CASSGPYNSPLHF.

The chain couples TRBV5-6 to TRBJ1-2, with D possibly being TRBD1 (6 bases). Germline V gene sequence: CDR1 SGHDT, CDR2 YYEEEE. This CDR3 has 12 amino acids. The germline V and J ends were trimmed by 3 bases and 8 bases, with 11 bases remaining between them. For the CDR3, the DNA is TGTGCCAGCAGCTCCGCGACAGGCGGCTACACCTTC. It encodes CASSSATGGYTF.

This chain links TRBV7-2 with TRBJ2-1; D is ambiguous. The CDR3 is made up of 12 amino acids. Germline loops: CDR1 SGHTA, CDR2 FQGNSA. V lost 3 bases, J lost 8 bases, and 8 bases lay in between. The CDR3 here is CASSFLGYEQFF. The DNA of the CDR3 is TGTGCCAGCAGCTTCCTAGGATATGAGCAGTTCTTC.

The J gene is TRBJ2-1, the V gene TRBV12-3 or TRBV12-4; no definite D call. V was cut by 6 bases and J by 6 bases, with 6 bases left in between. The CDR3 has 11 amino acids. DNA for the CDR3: TGTGCCAGCAGAGCATCCAATGAGCAGTTCTTC. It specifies CASRASNEQFF.

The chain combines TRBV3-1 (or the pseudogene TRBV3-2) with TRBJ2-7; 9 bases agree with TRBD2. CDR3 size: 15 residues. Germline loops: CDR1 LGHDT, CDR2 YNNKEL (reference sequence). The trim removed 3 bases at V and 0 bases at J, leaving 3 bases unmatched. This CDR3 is CASSHGLAHSYEQYF. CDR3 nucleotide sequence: TGTGCCAGCAGCCATGGACTAGCGCACTCCTACGAGCAGTACTTC.

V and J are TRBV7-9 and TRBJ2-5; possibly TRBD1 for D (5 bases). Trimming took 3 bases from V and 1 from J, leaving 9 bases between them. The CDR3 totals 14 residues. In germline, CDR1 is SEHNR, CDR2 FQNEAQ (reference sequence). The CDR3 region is CASSFGQGQETQYF. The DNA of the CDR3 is TGTGCCAGCAGCTTCGGCCAGGGCCAAGAGACCCAGTACTTC.

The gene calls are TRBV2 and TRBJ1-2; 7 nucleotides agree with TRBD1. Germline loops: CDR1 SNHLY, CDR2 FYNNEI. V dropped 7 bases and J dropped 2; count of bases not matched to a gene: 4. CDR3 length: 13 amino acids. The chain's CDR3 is CASIGTANYGYTF. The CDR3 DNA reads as TGTGCCAGCATTGGGACAGCCAACTATGGCTACACCTTC. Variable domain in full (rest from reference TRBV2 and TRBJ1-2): EPEVTQTPSHQVTQMGQEVILRCVPISNHLYFYWYRQILGQKVEFLVSFYNNEISEKSEIFDDQFSVERPDGSNFTLKIRSTKLEDSAMYFCASIGTANYGYTFGSGTRLTVV.

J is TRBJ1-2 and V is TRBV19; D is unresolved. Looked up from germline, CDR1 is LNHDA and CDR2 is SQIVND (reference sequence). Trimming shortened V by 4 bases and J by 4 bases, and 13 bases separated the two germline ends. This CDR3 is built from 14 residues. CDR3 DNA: TGTGCCAGTAGTACAACTAAAGCCCTCTATGGCTACACCTTC. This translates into CASSTTKALYGYTF.

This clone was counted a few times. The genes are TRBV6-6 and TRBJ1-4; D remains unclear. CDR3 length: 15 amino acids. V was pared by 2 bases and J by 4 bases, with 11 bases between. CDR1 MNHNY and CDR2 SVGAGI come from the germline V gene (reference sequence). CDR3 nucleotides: TGTGCCAGCAGTTACACGCGACTCGTTAATGAAAAACTGTTTTTT. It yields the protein CASSYTRLVNEKLFF.

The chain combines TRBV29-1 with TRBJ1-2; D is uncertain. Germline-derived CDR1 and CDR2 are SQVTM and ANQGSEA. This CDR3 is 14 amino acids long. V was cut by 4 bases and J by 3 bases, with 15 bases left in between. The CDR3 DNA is TGCAGCGTTGGGTCAAAACTATTAGACTATGGCTACACCTTC. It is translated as CSVGSKLLDYGYTF.

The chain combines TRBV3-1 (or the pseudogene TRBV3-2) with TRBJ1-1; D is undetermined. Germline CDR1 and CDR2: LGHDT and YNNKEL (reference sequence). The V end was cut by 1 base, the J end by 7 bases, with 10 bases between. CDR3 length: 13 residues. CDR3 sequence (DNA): TGTGCCAGCAGCCAAGTAGAGGGCTATGAAGCTTTCTTT. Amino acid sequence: CASSQVEGYEAFF.

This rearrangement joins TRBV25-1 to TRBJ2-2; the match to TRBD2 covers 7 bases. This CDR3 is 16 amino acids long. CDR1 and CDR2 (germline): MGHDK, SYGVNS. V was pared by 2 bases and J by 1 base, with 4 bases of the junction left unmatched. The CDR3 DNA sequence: TGTGCCAGCAGTGAAGGCCCTAGCGGGAACACCGGGGAGCTGTTTTTT. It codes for CASSEGPSGNTGELFF.

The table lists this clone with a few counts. The chain's CDR3 is CSAEGTPMDPTNEKLFF. The DNA of the CDR3 is TGCAGCGCCGAGGGGACACCAATGGACCCAACTAATGAAAAACTGTTTTTT. The rearrangement uses TRBV29-1 and TRBJ1-4; possible D gene TRBD1, 6 bases. The CDR3 is 17 residues long. Germline V CDR1 and CDR2: SQVTM, ANQGSEA. V was clipped by 7 bases and J by 0 bases, with 21 bases between them.

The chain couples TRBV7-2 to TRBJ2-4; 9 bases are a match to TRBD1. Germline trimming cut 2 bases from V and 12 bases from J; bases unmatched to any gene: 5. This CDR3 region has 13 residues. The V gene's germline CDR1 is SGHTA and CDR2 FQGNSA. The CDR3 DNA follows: TGTGCCAGCAGCTTATCCCCGGGACAGGGTCAGTACTTC. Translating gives CASSLSPGQGQYF.

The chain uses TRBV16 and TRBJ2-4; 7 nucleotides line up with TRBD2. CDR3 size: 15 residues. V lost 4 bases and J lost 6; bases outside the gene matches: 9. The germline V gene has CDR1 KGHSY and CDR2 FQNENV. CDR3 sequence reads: CASSPPGEGRNIQYF. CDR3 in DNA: TGTGCCAGCAGCCCGCCTGGGGAGGGGAGAAACATTCAGTACTTC.

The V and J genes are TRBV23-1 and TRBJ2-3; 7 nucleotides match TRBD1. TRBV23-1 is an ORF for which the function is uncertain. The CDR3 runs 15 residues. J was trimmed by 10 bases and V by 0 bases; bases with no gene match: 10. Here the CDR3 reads CASSQSPTGQHAQYF. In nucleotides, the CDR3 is TGCGCCAGCAGTCAATCGCCAACGGGACAGCACGCGCAGTATTTT.

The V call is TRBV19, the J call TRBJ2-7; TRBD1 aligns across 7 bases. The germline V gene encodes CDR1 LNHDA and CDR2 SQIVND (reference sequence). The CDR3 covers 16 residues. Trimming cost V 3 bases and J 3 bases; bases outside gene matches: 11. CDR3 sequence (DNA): TGTGCCAGTAGTATGCTCGGGACAGCCCGTGACTACGAGCAGTACTTC. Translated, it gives CASSMLGTARDYEQYF.

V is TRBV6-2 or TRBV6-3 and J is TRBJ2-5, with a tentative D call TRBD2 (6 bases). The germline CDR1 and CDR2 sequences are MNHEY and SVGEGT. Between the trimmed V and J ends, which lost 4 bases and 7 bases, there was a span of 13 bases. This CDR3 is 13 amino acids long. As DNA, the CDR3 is TGTGCCAGCAGTTCCGGAGGGCTTTGGACCCAGTACTTC. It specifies CASSSGGLWTQYF.